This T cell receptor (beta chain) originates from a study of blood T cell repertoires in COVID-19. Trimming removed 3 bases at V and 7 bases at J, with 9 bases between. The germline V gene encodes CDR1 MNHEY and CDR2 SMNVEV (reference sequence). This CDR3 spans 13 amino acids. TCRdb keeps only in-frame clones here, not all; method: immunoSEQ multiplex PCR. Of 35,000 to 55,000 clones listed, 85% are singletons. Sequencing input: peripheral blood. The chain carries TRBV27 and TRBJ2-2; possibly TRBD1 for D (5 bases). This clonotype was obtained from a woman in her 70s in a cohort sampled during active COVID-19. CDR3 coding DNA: TGTGCCAGCAGTTTCGCAGGGTTCGGGGAGCTGTTTTTT. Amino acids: CASSFAGFGELFF.